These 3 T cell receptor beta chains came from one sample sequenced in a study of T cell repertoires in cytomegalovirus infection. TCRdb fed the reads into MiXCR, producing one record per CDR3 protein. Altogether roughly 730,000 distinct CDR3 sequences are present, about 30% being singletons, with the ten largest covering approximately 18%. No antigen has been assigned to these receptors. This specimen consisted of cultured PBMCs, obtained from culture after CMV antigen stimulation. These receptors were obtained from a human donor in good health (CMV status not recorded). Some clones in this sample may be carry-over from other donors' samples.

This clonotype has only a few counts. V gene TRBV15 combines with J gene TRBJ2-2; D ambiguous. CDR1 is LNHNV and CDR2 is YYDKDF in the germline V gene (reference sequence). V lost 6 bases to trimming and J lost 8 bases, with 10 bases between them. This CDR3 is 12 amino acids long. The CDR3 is CATRDLGGELFF. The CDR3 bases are TGTGCCACCAGAGACTTGGGAGGGGAGCTGTTTTTT.

The CDR3 sequence: CSARDRRQGNSPLHF. In nucleotides, the CDR3 is TGCAGTGCTAGAGACCGTCGACAGGGGAATTCACCCCTCCACTTT. This chain links TRBV20-1 with TRBJ1-6, with 8 bases aligning to TRBD1. CDR3 size: 15 residues. Germline loops: CDR1 DFQATT, CDR2 SNEGSKA (reference sequence). V shed 0 bases, J shed 7 bases, and the junction held 5 bases outside the gene matches.

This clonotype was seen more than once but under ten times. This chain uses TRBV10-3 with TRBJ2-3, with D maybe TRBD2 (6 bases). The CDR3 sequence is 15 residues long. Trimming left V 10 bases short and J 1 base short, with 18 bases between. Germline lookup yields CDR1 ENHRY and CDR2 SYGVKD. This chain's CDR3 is CATTVGTQGTDTQYF. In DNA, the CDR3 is TGTGCCACCACCGTAGGGACTCAGGGCACAGATACGCAGTATTTT.